This TCR beta chain originates from a study of blood T cell repertoires in COVID-19. How the authors handled the data: Counts of nucleated cells, estimated from reference gene primer amplification, were obtained. Method: immunoSEQ multiplex PCR; TCRdb's copy keeps in-frame clones and lacks some. V and J calls and clone size are copied from that table; D and trimming were computed from the DNA. The sample comprises about 98,000 clones, approximately 80% of which are singletons, and under 13% rests with the top ten. The sample taken for sequencing was peripheral blood. This clonotype was sampled from a man between 65 and 79 years old with active or convalescent COVID-19.

The CDR3 region is CASSPGLGTDTQYF. The CDR3 coding sequence is TGTGCCAGCAGTCCGGGACTAGGCACAGATACGCAGTATTTT. The chain links TRBV5-4 to TRBJ2-3; 8 bases match TRBD2. The germline CDR1 and CDR2 sequences are SGHNT and YYREEE (reference sequence). The CDR3 contains 14 residues. With 5 bases clipped from V and 1 base from J, the junction kept 3 bases outside the gene matches.